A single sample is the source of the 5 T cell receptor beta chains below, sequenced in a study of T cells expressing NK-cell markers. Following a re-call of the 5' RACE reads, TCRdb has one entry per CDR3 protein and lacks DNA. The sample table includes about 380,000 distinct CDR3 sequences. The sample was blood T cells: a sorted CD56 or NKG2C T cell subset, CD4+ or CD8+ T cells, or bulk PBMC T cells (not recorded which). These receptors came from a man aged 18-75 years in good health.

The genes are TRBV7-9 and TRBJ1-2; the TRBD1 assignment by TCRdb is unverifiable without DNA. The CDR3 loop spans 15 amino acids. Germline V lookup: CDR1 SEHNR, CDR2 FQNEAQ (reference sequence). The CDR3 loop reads CASTSQGHVKTPYTF. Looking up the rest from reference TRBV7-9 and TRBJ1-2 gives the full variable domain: DTGVSQNPRHKITKRGQNVTFRCDPISEHNRLYWYRQTLGQGPEFLTYFQNEAQLEKSRLLSDRFSAERPKGSFSTLEIQRTEQGDSAMYLCASTSQGHVKTPYTFGSGTRLTVV.

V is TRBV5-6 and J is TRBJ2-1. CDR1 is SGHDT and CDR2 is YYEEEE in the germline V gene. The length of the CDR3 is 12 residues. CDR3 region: CASSLVADEQFF.

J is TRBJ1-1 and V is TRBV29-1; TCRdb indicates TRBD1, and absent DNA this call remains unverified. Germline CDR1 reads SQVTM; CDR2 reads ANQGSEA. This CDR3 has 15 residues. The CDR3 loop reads CSVHLLAGGGTEAFF.

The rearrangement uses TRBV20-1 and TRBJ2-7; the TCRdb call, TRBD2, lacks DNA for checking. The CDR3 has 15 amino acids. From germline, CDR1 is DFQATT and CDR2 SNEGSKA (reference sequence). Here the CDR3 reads CSARRHSGVRYEQYF.

The CDR3 protein is CASSLSGAVGETQYF. This rearrangement joins TRBV11-3 to TRBJ2-5; the TCRdb D gene call, TRBD2, has no DNA to confirm it. The CDR3 contains 15 residues. The germline V gene has CDR1 SGHNT and CDR2 YENEEA.